Below, one T cell receptor (beta chain) is given with its context. What it binds is not known. This record comes from a study of T cell responses to AZD1222 COVID-19 vaccine. Whole-study results and caveats: Every sample of the repertoires postdated the peak T cell response. White British people made up most donors, females outnumbered males, and clonal diversity was possibly underestimated.

Profiled with immunoSEQ multiplex PCR; TCRdb holds only in-frame clones, not every one. The sample contains about 180,000 clones, around 90% of which appear only once. CDR3 size: 12 residues. CDR1 and CDR2 (germline): SGHNT, YYREEE (reference sequence). The V end lost 3 bases, the J end lost 4 bases, and 6 bases lay between the germline ends. The specimen comprised peripheral blood, sampled 28 days after the second AZD1222 dose. The sequence was collected from an adult who received the AZD1222 COVID-19 vaccine. J is TRBJ2-3 and V is TRBV5-4; D is ambiguous. The CDR3 protein is CASSSLSDTQYF. DNA for the CDR3: TGTGCCAGCAGCTCACTATCAGATACGCAGTATTTT.